This paragraph reports one TCR beta chain. This record comes from a study of shared clonotypes between healthy human individuals. Study summary: Each donor contributed plates that comprised three CD4 naive, three CD4 memory, two CD8 naive and one CD8 memory.

Method: immunoSEQ multiplex PCR; TCRdb's copy keeps in-frame clones and lacks some. The repertoire holds 1,400,000 or so clones, with approximately 98.5% as singletons. The V end was cut by 0 bases, the J end by 7 bases, with 13 bases between. In germline, CDR1 is KGHSH, CDR2 LQKENI. This CDR3 is 14 amino acids long. The clonotype comes from a man aged 25 to 45 in good health. This sequence joins TRBV18 and TRBJ2-7, with D perhaps being TRBD1 or TRBD2 (5 bases each). Sequenced sample: naive CD4+ T cells sorted from blood. Subset specified: CD45RA+ positively selected. The DNA for the CDR3 is TGTGCCAGCTCACCACCGGGACCCACGCCGGAGCAGTACTTC. Amino acid sequence: CASSPPGPTPEQYF.